The 21 T cell receptor beta chains given below trace back to one sample, sequenced in a study of human T cells and chemical hapten exposure. TCRdb fed the RACE reads into MiXCR, producing one record per CDR3 protein. This table holds some 180,000 distinct CDR3 sequences, under 30% found once. Time point: patch test 3, about 24 weeks after DPC sensitization. Treatment defined: therapeutic diphenylcyclopropenone sensitization with weekly scalp DPC. Here the sequenced sample was whole blood, taken in connection with sensitization to the hapten diphenylcyclopropenone (DPC). The receptor source for this set is a woman between 35 and 50 years old with alopecia areata. Some clones in this sample may be carry-over from other donors' samples.

V and J are TRBV4-3 and TRBJ2-6; possibly TRBD1 for D (6 bases). Trimming took 3 bases from V and 11 from J, leaving 17 bases between them. This CDR3 is 15 amino acids long. CDR1 is LGHNA and CDR2 is YSLEER in the germline V gene. Here the CDR3 DNA reads TGCGCCAGCAGCCATTCCGCGACTGCAGGGGACGTCCTGACTTTC. This sequence encodes CASSHSATAGDVLTF.

This clonotype was observed many times. The chain couples TRBV12-3 or TRBV12-4 to TRBJ2-5; a weak D match, TRBD2 (7 bases). Trimming removed 10 bases at V and 5 bases at J, with 17 bases between. The CDR3 is 13 amino acids. The chain's CDR3 is CATQRGAEETQYF. The CDR3 nucleotides are TGTGCCACGCAACGGGGGGCAGAGGAGACCCAGTACTTC.

The J gene is TRBJ1-6, the V gene TRBV6-5; D uncertain. Germline loops: CDR1 MNHEY, CDR2 SVGAGI. The CDR3 spans 13 residues. The V and J ends lost 7 bases and 9 bases respectively, with 13 bases between them. CDR3 amino acids: CASTVSSVSPLHF. DNA for the CDR3: TGTGCCAGCACAGTCAGCTCAGTTTCACCCCTCCACTTT.

In its sample, this clonotype was seen a few times. The chain has TRBV7-9 and TRBJ1-3; D gene unclear. CDR3 size: 14 residues. Germline CDR1 reads SEHNR; CDR2 reads FQNEAQ (reference sequence). Trimming removed 5 bases at V and 1 base at J, with 9 bases between. The CDR3 bases are TGTGCCAGCAGCCGGGCGGGGTCTGGAAACACCATATATTTT. It codes for CASSRAGSGNTIYF.

This chain connects TRBV18 to TRBJ1-2; a weak D match, TRBD1 (5 bases). V was trimmed by 3 bases and J by 8 bases, leaving 16 bases between them. Germline V gene data show CDR1 as KGHSH and CDR2 as LQKENI. CDR3 size: 14 residues. In DNA form, the CDR3 reads TGTGCCAGCTCACCGCCAGCCGGGACGATCGGCTACACCTTC. This gives the protein CASSPPAGTIGYTF. The full variable domain, rest sourced from reference TRBV18 and TRBJ1-2, is NAGVMQNPRHLVRRRGQEARLRCSPMKGHSHVYWYRQLPEEGLKFMVYLQKENIIDESGMPKERFSAEFPKEGPSILRIQQVVRGDSAAYFCASSPPAGTIGYTFGSGTRLTVV.

The V gene is TRBV7-2, the J gene TRBJ2-3, with 15 bases fitting TRBD2. Per the germline V gene, CDR1 is SGHTA and CDR2 is FQGNSA. This CDR3 is built from 18 residues. V gave up 5 bases and J gave up 4 bases; unmatched junction bases: 10. The CDR3 DNA sequence: TGTGCCAGCAGCGCCCCGGGGACTAGCGGGAGGAGGGCAGATACGCAGTATTTT. It yields the protein CASSAPGTSGRRADTQYF.

This clonotype was counted between two and nine times. This chain's CDR3 is CASSQVPLAGVSGEQYF. In nucleotides, the CDR3 is TGCGCCAGCAGCCAAGTTCCACTAGCGGGAGTCTCTGGGGAGCAGTACTTC. J is TRBJ2-7 and V is TRBV4-1; 11 bases are a match to TRBD2. Germline CDR1 and CDR2: MGHRA and YSYEKL. The CDR3 contains 17 residues. Trimming removed 1 base from V and 7 bases from J; junction bases left unmatched: 12.

In DNA form, the CDR3 reads TGTGCCAGCAGTTCGGGAGAGGCCAACGTCCTGACTTTC. It yields the protein CASSSGEANVLTF. V usage is TRBV6-5 and J usage is TRBJ2-6; TRBD2 is a possible D gene (6 bases). CDR1 MNHEY and CDR2 SVGAGI come from the germline V gene. Trimming took off 4 bases at V and 6 bases at J, with 7 bases between the two ends. The CDR3 extends over 13 amino acids.

This clonotype has a handful of counts. The chain recombines TRBV6-2 or TRBV6-3 with TRBJ1-2; no reliable D call. Per the germline V gene, CDR1 is MNHEY and CDR2 is SVGEGT. CDR3 length equals 12 residues. Trimming took off 6 bases at V and 3 bases at J, with 8 bases between the two ends. The DNA of the CDR3 is TGTGCCAGCAGCGGCAACTACTATGGCTACACCTTC. Translation: CASSGNYYGYTF.

This clonotype has just a few counts. The V gene is TRBV20-1, the J gene TRBJ2-7, with 8 bases matching TRBD1. Germline assignment: CDR1 DFQATT and CDR2 SNEGSKA (reference sequence). V was clipped by 3 bases and J by 2 bases; unmatched bases: 6. CDR3 size: 14 residues. In nucleotides, the CDR3 is TGCAGTGCTAGGAGGACAGGGAATACCTACGAGCAGTACTTC. Residues: CSARRTGNTYEQYF.

A few counts support this clonotype. V and J are TRBV28 and TRBJ1-2; D is ambiguous. Per germline, CDR1 MDHEN and CDR2 SYDVKM. CDR3 length: 11 residues. V lost 3 bases and J 7 bases, leaving 6 bases between the germline ends. CDR3 sequence reads: CASSFRSGYTF. CDR3 sequence (DNA): TGTGCCAGCAGTTTCCGCTCTGGCTACACCTTC.

CDR3 nucleotide sequence: TGTGCCAGCAGGGAAGTGGACGGGAGTCGGAATGAGCAGTTCTTC. This codes for CASREVDGSRNEQFF. The chain joins TRBV28 to TRBJ2-1, with a possible D match to TRBD2 (6 bases). The ends were cut back, 6 bases at V and 7 bases at J, with 19 bases in the middle. The CDR3 extends over 15 amino acids. The germline gives CDR1 MDHEN, CDR2 SYDVKM.

This clonotype was seen many times. The genes are TRBV27 and TRBJ1-6, with a possible D match to TRBD1 (6 bases). V dropped 4 bases and J dropped 9 bases, with 19 bases sitting between them. CDR3 length: 16 amino acids. Germline CDR1 reads MNHEY; CDR2 reads SMNVEV (reference sequence). The CDR3 DNA reads TGTGCCAGCAGTTCCCTTTTACAGGGAAGCGGTTCACCCCTCCACTTT. Translating it yields CASSSLLQGSGSPLHF.

In its sample, this clonotype was seen a few times. The chain recombines TRBV6-2 or TRBV6-3 with TRBJ2-7; TRBD2 matches at 10 bases. This CDR3 comprises 14 residues. Germline loops: CDR1 MNHEY, CDR2 SVGEGT. V was pared by 8 bases and J by 4 bases, with 8 bases of the junction left unmatched. In DNA form, the CDR3 reads TGTGCCAGCCAGCAGCGGGAGGGCCTTTACGAGCAGTACTTC. Translation: CASQQREGLYEQYF.

This clonotype has only a few counts. The chain is built from TRBV6-2 or TRBV6-3 and TRBJ2-3; no clear D gene. Deletions cut 1 base from V and 1 base from J, with 9 bases between. There are 15 residues in the CDR3. The germline gives CDR1 MNHEY, CDR2 SVGEGT. CDR3 coding DNA: TGTGCCAGCAGTTACTTTGGAAGGGGCACAGATACGCAGTATTTT. This sequence encodes CASSYFGRGTDTQYF.

The V call is TRBV20-1, the J call TRBJ2-7; 7 positions match TRBD2. From germline, CDR1 is DFQATT and CDR2 SNEGSKA (reference sequence). The CDR3 is 13 residues long. V trimming: 5 bases; J trimming: 4 bases; junction bases outside the gene matches: 8. CDR3 DNA: TGCAGTGCTCCCCAAAGGGGAGGGTACGAGCAGTACTTC. It encodes CSAPQRGGYEQYF.

This chain links TRBV27 with TRBJ2-3; D possibly corresponds to TRBD1 (5 bases). The CDR3 has 14 residues. The germline CDR1 and CDR2 sequences are MNHEY and SMNVEV (reference sequence). V was pared by 3 bases and J by 2 bases, with 9 bases between. Here the CDR3 reads CASSLGHDTDTQYF. As DNA, the CDR3 is TGTGCCAGCAGTTTGGGGCACGACACAGATACGCAGTATTTT.

The V and J genes are TRBV20-1 and TRBJ2-1, with 7 bases fitting TRBD2. The V and J ends lost 5 bases and 3 bases, in that order; junction bases with no gene match: 10. In germline, CDR1 is DFQATT, CDR2 SNEGSKA (reference sequence). CDR3 length: 15 residues. The DNA of the CDR3 is TGCAGTGCTCACACCGGGACTAACGTCTACAATGAGCAGTTCTTC. Its translation: CSAHTGTNVYNEQFF.

This clonotype was counted only a few times. J is TRBJ2-7 and V is TRBV6-2 or TRBV6-3, with D possibly being TRBD1 (5 bases). The CDR3 runs to 14 residues. Trimming took off 6 bases at V and 2 bases at J, with 14 bases between the two ends. Germline V gives CDR1 MNHEY, CDR2 SVGEGT. The CDR3 DNA sequence: TGTGCCAGCAGCCCCAGGGTTCCTACCTACGAGCAGTACTTC. This codes for CASSPRVPTYEQYF.

There are a few counts of this clonotype. The V gene is TRBV7-3, the J gene TRBJ2-2; D ambiguous. Trimming left V 1 base short and J 3 bases short, with 3 bases between. Germline V gene sequence: CDR1 SGHTA, CDR2 FQGTGA. The CDR3 length is 13 residues. CDR3 region: CASSLSHTGELFF. In DNA form, the CDR3 reads TGTGCCAGCAGCTTAAGTCACACCGGGGAGCTGTTTTTT. Complete variable domain (other parts from reference TRBV7-3 and TRBJ2-2): GAGVSQTPSNKVTEKGKYVELRCDPISGHTALYWYRQSLGQGPEFLIYFQGTGAADDSGLPNDRFFAVRPEGSVSTLKIQRTERGDSAVYLCASSLSHTGELFFGEGSRLTVL.

This chain connects TRBV4-3 to TRBJ1-1, with D perhaps matching TRBD1 (6 bases). The CDR3 sequence is 16 residues long. Germline assignment: CDR1 LGHNA and CDR2 YSLEER. V lost 0 bases to trimming and J lost 1 base, with 12 bases between them. CDR3 coding DNA: TGCGCCAGCAGCCAAGATCGCGTCAGGGGGAACACTGAAGCTTTCTTT. Translating gives CASSQDRVRGNTEAFF.